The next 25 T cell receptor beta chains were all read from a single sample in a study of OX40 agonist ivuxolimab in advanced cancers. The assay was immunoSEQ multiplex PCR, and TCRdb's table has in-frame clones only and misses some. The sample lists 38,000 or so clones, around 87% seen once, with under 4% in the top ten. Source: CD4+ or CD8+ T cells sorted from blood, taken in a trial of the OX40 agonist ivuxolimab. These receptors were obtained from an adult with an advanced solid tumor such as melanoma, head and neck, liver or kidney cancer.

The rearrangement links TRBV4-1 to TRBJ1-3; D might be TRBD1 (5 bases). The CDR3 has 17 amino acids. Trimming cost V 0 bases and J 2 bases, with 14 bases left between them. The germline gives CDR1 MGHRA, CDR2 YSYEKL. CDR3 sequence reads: CASSQELTDATGNTIYF. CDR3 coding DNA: TGCGCCAGCAGCCAAGAGTTGACAGACGCGACTGGAAACACCATATATTTT.

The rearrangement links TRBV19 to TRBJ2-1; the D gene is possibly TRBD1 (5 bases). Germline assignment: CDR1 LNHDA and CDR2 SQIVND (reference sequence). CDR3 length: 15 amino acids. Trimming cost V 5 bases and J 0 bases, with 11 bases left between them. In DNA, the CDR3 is TGTGCCAGTAGTCCCGGACAAAGCTCCTACAATGAGCAGTTCTTC. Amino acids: CASSPGQSSYNEQFF.

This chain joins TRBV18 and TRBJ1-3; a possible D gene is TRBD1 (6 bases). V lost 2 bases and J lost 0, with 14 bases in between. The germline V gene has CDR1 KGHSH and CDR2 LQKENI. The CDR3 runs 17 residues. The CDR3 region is CASSPSTRGASGNTIYF. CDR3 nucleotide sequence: TGTGCCAGCTCACCATCCACGAGGGGGGCCTCTGGAAACACCATATATTTT.

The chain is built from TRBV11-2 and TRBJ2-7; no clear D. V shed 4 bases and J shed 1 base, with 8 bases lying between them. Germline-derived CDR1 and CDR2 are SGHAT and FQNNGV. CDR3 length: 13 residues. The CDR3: CASSSDPSYEQYF. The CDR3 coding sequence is TGTGCCAGCAGCTCGGACCCTTCCTACGAGCAGTACTTC. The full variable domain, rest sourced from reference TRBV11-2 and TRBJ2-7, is EAGVAQSPRYKIIEKRQSVAFWCNPISGHATLYWYQQILGQGPKLLIQFQNNGVVDDSQLPKDRFSAERLKGVDSTLKIQPAKLEDSAVYLCASSSDPSYEQYFGPGTRLTVT.

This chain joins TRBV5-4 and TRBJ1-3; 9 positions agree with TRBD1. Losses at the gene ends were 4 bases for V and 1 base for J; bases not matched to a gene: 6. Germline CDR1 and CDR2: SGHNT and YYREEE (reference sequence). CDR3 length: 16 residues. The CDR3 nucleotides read TGTGCCAGCAGCCTTGGACAGGGGCTTTCTGGAAACACCATATATTTT. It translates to CASSLGQGLSGNTIYF.

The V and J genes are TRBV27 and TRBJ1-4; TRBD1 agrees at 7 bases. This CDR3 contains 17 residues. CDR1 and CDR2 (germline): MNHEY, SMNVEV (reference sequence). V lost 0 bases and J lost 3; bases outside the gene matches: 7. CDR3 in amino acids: CASSLSIIQGPNEKLFF. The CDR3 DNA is TGTGCCAGCAGTTTATCGATTATACAGGGGCCTAATGAAAAACTGTTTTTT.

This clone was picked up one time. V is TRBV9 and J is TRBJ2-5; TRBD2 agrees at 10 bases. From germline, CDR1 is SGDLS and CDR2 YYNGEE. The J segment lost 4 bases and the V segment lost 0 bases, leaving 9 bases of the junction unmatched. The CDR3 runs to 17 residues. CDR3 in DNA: TGTGCCAGCAGCGTAGATCGAGCGGGAGGGCCCCGAGAGACCCAGTACTTC. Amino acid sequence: CASSVDRAGGPRETQYF.

CDR3: CASRPTVSNEKLFF. CDR3 DNA: TGTGCCAGCAGACCGACAGTTTCAAATGAAAAACTGTTTTTT. The V gene is TRBV6-6, the J gene TRBJ1-4; maybe TRBD1 (5 bases). CDR1 is MNHNY, CDR2 SVGAGI, per germline (reference sequence). V was pared by 6 bases and J by 5 bases, with 13 bases between. This CDR3 is built from 14 residues.

The CDR3: CASSRTLDTQYF. The CDR3 nucleotides are TGTGCCAGCAGCCGGACACTCGATACGCAGTATTTT. The chain joins TRBV4-2 to TRBJ2-3, with D tentatively TRBD1 (5 bases). The CDR3 is 12 amino acids. Germline V gene lookup returns CDR1 LGHNA and CDR2 YNFKEQ. Trimming pared 4 bases from V and 6 bases from J, leaving 8 bases between.

The CDR3 region is CASSSGASESYEQYF. For the CDR3, the DNA is TGTGCCAGCAGTTCAGGGGCTAGTGAGTCCTACGAGCAGTACTTC. The J gene is TRBJ2-7, the V gene TRBV7-2; D perhaps matches TRBD1 (6 bases). The V end lost 6 bases, the J end lost 1 base, and 16 bases lay between the germline ends. In germline, CDR1 is SGHTA, CDR2 FQGNSA. The CDR3 totals 15 residues.

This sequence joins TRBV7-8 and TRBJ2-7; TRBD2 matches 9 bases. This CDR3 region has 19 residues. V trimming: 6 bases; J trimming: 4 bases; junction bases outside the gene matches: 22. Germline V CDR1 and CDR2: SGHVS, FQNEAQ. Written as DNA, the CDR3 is TGTGCCAGCAGTCTTACTAGCGGGCCCCGGAGGGGGGGGGAATACGAGCAGTACTTC. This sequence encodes CASSLTSGPRRGGEYEQYF. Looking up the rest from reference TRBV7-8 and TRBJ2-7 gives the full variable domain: GAGVSQSPRYKVAKRGQDVALRCDPISGHVSLFWYQQALGQGPEFLTYFQNEAQLDKSGLPSDRFFAERPEGSVSTLKIQRTQQEDSAVYLCASSLTSGPRRGGEYEQYFGPGTRLTVT.

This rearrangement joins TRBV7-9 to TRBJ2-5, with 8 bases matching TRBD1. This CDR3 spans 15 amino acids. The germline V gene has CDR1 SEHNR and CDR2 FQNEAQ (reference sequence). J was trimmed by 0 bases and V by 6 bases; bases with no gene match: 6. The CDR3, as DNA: TGTGCCAGCAGTCAAGGACAGGGCCACCAAGAGACCCAGTACTTC. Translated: CASSQGQGHQETQYF.

The CDR3 region has the DNA TGTGCCAGCAGCTTGGACCTCCCAGATACGCAGTATTTT. Translating gives CASSLDLPDTQYF. V and J are TRBV7-2 and TRBJ2-3; D is undetermined. This CDR3 is built from 13 residues. CDR1 and CDR2 (germline): SGHTA, FQGNSA. The ends were cut back, 3 bases at V and 4 bases at J, with 8 bases in the middle.

The CDR3 loop reads CASSLEGTSGEQYF. The CDR3 nucleotides are TGCGCCAGCAGCTTGGAAGGGACTAGCGGAGAGCAGTACTTC. The chain links TRBV5-1 to TRBJ2-7; 11 bases align to TRBD2. V lost 0 bases, J lost 7 bases, and 3 bases stayed unmatched. Germline CDR1 SGHRS, CDR2 YFSETQ. CDR3 length equals 14 residues.

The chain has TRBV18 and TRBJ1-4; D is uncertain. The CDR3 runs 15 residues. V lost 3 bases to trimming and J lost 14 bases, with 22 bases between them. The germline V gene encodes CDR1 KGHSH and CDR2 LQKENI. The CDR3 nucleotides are TGTGCCAGCTCACCTATTAGGCAAGACCTCGGAGGGCTGTTTTTT. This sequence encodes CASSPIRQDLGGLFF.

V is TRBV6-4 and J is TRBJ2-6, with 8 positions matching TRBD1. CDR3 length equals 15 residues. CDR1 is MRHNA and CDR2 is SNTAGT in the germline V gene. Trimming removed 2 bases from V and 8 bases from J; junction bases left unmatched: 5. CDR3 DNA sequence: TGTGCCAGCAGTGACGTGGGACAGGAGCCCAACGTCCTGACTTTC. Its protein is CASSDVGQEPNVLTF.

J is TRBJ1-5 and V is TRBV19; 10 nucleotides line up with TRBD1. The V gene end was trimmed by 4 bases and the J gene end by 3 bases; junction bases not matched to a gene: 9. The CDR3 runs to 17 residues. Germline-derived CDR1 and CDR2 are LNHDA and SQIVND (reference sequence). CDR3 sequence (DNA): TGTGCCAGTAGTAACCTGGACAGGGGGGGTTTCAATCAGCCCCAGCATTTT. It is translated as CASSNLDRGGFNQPQHF.

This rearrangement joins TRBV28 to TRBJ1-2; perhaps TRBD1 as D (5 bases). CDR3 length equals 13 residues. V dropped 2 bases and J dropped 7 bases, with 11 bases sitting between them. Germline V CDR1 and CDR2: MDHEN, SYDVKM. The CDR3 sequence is CASSLTGGSGYTF. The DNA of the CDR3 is TGTGCCAGCAGTTTAACAGGCGGATCTGGCTACACCTTC.

The CDR3, as DNA: TGTGCCAGCAGCAAAACCAGCGGTAATGAGCAGTTCTTC. Protein: CASSKTSGNEQFF. V gene TRBV9 combines with J gene TRBJ2-1; D is perhaps TRBD2 (5 bases). CDR1 and CDR2 from the germline V gene are SGDLS and YYNGEE. Trimming removed 4 bases from V and 7 bases from J, with 12 bases in between. The CDR3 spans 13 residues.

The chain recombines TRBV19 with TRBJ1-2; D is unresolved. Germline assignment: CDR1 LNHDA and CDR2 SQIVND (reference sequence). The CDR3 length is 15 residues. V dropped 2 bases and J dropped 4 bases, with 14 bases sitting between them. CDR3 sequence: CASSIYGDALYGYTF. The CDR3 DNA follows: TGTGCCAGTAGTATATATGGGGATGCTCTCTATGGCTACACCTTC.

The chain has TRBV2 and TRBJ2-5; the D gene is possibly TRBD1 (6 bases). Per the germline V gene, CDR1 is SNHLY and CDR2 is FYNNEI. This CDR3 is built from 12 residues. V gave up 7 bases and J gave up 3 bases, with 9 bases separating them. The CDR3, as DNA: TGTGCCAGCACTAGACAGGAAGAGACCCAGTACTTC. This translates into CASTRQEETQYF.

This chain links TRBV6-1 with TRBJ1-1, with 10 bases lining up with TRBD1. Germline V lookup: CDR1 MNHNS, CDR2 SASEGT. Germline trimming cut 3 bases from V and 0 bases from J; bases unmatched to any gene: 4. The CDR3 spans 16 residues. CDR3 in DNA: TGTGCCAGCAGTGATATTGACAGGGGGCTGAACACTGAAGCTTTCTTT. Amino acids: CASSDIDRGLNTEAFF.

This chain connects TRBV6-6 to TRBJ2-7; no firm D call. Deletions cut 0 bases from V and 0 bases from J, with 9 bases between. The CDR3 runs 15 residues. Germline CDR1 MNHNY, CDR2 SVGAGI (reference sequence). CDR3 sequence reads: CASSYSRPGSYEQYF. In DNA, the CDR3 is TGTGCCAGCAGTTACTCGCGACCCGGCTCCTACGAGCAGTACTTC.

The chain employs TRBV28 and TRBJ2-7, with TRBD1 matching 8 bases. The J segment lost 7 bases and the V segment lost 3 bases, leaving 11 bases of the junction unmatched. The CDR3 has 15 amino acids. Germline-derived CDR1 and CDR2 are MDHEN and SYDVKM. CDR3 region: CASSLAGTGPLEQYF. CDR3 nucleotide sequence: TGTGCCAGCAGTTTGGCCGGGACAGGCCCCTTGGAGCAGTACTTC.

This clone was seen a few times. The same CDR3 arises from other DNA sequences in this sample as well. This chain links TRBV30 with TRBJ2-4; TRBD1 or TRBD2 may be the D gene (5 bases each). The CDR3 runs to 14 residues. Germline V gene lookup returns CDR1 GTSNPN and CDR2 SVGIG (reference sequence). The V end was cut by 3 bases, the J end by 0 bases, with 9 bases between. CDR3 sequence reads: CAWSLGGAKNIQYF. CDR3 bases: TGTGCCTGGAGCCTTGGGGGAGCCAAAAACATTCAGTACTTC.